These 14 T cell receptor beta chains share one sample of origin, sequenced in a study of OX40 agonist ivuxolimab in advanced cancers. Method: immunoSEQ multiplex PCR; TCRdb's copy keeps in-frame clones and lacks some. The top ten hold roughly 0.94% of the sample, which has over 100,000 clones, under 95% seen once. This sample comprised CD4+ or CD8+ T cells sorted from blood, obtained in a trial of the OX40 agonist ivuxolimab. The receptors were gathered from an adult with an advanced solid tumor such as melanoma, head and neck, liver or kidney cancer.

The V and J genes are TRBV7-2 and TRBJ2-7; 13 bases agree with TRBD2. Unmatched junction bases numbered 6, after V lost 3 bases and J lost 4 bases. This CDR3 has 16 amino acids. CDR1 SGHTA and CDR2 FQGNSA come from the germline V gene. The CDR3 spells CASSLQTSGGKYEQYF. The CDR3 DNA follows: TGTGCCAGCAGCTTGCAGACTAGCGGGGGGAAGTACGAGCAGTACTTC.

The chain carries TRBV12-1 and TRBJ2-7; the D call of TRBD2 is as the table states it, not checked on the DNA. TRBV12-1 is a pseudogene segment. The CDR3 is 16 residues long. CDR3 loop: CASSFVLLAGTYEQYF. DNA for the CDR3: TGTGCCAGCAGCTTTGTTTTACTAGCGGGGACCTACGAGCAGTACTTC.

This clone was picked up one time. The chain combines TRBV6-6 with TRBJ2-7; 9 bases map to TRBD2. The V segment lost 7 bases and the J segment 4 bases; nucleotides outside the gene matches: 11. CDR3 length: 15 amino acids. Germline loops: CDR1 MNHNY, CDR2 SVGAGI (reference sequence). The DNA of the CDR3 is TGTGCCAGCACCCAAGGGGGACTAGCCTCGTACGAGCAGTACTTC. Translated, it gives CASTQGGLASYEQYF.

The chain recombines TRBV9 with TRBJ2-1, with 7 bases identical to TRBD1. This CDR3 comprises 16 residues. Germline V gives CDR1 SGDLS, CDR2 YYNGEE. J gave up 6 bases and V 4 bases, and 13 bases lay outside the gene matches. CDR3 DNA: TGTGCCAGCAGCCTCGCCGGTCAGGGGGTTGGCAATGAGCAGTTCTTC. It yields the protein CASSLAGQGVGNEQFF.

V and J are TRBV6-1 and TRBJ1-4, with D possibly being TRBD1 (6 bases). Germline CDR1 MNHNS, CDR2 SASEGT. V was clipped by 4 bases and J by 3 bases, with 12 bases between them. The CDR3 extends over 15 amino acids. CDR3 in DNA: TGTGCCAGCAGTGGGGGTGAGGGGGCTAATGAAAAACTGTTTTTT. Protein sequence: CASSGGEGANEKLFF.

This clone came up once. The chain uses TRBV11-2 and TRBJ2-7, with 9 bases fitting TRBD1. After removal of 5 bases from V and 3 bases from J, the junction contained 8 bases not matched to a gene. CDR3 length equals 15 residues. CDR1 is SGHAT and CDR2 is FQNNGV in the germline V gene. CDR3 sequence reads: CASSVRDREFYEQYF. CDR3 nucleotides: TGTGCCAGCAGCGTCCGGGACAGGGAATTCTACGAGCAGTACTTC. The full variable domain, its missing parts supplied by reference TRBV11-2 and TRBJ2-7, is EAGVAQSPRYKIIEKRQSVAFWCNPISGHATLYWYQQILGQGPKLLIQFQNNGVVDDSQLPKDRFSAERLKGVDSTLKIQPAKLEDSAVYLCASSVRDREFYEQYFGPGTRLTVT.

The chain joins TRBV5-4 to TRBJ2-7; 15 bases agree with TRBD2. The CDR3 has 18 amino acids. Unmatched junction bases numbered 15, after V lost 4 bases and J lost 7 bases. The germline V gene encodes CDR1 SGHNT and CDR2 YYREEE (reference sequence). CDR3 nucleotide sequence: TGTGCCAGCAGCCGACGGACTAGCGGGAGGGAATCCGCGGGTGAGCAGTACTTC. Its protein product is CASSRRTSGRESAGEQYF.

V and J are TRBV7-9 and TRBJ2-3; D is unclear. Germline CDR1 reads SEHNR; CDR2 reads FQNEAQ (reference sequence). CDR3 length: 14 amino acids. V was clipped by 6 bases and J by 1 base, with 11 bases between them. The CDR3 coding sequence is TGTGCCAGCAGGCCCGGTGTCGGCACAGATACGCAGTATTTT. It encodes CASRPGVGTDTQYF. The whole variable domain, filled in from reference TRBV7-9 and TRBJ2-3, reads DTGVSQNPRHKITKRGQNVTFRCDPISEHNRLYWYRQTLGQGPEFLTYFQNEAQLEKSRLLSDRFSAERPKGSFSTLEIQRTEQGDSAMYLCASRPGVGTDTQYFGPGTRLTVL.

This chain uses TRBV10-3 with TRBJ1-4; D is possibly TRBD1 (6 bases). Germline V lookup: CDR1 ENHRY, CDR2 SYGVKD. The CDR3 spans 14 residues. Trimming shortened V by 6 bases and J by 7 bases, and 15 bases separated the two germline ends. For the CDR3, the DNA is TGTGCCATCAGGTCAGGGGATGGGGTTGAAAAACTGTTTTTT. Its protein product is CAIRSGDGVEKLFF.

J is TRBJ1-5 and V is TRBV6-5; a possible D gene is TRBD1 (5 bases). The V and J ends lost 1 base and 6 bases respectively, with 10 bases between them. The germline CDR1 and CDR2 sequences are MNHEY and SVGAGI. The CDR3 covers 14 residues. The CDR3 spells CASSYLGGTQPQHF. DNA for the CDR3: TGTGCCAGCAGTTACTTGGGAGGGACTCAGCCCCAGCATTTT.

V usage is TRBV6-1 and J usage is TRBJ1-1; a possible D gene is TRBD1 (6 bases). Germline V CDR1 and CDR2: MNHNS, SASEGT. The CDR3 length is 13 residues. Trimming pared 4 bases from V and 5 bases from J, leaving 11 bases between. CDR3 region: CASSGTGWTEAFF. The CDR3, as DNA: TGTGCCAGCAGTGGTACAGGGTGGACTGAAGCTTTCTTT.

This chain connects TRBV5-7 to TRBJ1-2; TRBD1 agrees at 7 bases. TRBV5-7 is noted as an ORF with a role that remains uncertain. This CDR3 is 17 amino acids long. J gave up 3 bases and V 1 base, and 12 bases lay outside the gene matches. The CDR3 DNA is TGTGCCAGCAGCTTGTTCGAGGGCAGGGGGGGCTACTATGGCTACACCTTC. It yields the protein CASSLFEGRGGYYGYTF.

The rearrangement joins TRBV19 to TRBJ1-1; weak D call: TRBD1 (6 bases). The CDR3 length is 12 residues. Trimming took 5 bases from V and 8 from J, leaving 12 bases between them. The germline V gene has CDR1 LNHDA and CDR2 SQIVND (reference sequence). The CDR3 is CASSWGQTEAFF. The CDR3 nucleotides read TGTGCCAGTAGTTGGGGACAAACAGAAGCTTTCTTT.

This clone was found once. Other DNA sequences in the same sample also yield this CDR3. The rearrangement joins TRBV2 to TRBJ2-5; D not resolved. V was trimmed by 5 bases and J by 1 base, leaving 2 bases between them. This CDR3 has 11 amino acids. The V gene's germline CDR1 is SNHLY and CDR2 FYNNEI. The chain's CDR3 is CASSPQETQYF. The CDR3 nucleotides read TGTGCCAGCAGTCCCCAAGAGACCCAGTACTTC.